Below, 29 T cell receptor beta chains from the same sample are listed, as sequenced in a study of cytomegalovirus exposure and HLA in healthy donors. The PCR had 60 Vbeta and 13 Jbeta primers. The method was immunoSEQ multiplex PCR; TCRdb's version includes in-frame clones alone and lacks a portion of them. The data contain around 97,000 clones, around 76% of them singletons. The sequencing sample was made of PBMCs. These receptors all come from a woman between 18 and 29 years old in good health and CMV-seropositive.

The genes are TRBV4-2 and TRBJ1-1; D is perhaps TRBD1 (6 bases). Trimming removed 3 bases from V and 7 bases from J, with 18 bases in between. Germline lookup yields CDR1 LGHNA and CDR2 YNFKEQ. The CDR3 is 15 amino acids. CDR3 sequence (DNA): TGTGCCAGCAGCCAGGGCCGGGGGGGCCATGGTGAAGCTTTCTTT. It specifies CASSQGRGGHGEAFF.

This clone showed up just a few times. The chain joins TRBV6-5 to TRBJ1-4; D remains unclear. The length of the CDR3 is 13 residues. V dropped 6 bases and J dropped 7 bases, with 12 bases sitting between them. The germline V gene encodes CDR1 MNHEY and CDR2 SVGAGI. The CDR3 sequence: CASSRSGGEKLFF. In DNA form, the CDR3 reads TGTGCCAGCAGCCGATCCGGAGGTGAAAAACTGTTTTTT.

V usage is TRBV6-5 and J usage is TRBJ1-1; a weak D match, TRBD1 (6 bases). V was shortened by 6 bases and J by 11 bases, with 13 bases between the two germline ends. Germline lookup yields CDR1 MNHEY and CDR2 SVGAGI. The CDR3 loop spans 11 amino acids. The CDR3 DNA sequence: TGTGCCAGCAGAAGGGGGGGTTCGGCTTTCTTT. Protein product: CASRRGGSAFF.

The rearrangement uses TRBV6-1 and TRBJ1-4, with 11 bases identical to TRBD1. The germline V gene encodes CDR1 MNHNS and CDR2 SASEGT. There are 17 residues in the CDR3. V trimming: 2 bases; J trimming: 7 bases; junction bases outside the gene matches: 9. Here the CDR3 DNA reads TGTGCCAGCAGTGAAAAGACCCCCGGGACAGGGGGTGAAAAACTGTTTTTT. This sequence encodes CASSEKTPGTGGEKLFF.

J is TRBJ1-1 and V is TRBV2; 9 nucleotides match TRBD1. The CDR3 is 15 residues long. J was trimmed by 4 bases and V by 2 bases; bases with no gene match: 5. Looked up from germline, CDR1 is SNHLY and CDR2 is FYNNEI. The CDR3 loop reads CASSEHGTGITEAFF. CDR3 DNA: TGTGCCAGCAGTGAACACGGGACAGGGATCACTGAAGCTTTCTTT.

Details on this clone: Mismatch with germline at one junction end may stem from a read error. Distinct nucleotide sequences in the sample also encode this CDR3. This sequence joins TRBV5-6 and TRBJ2-1; tentatively, D is TRBD2 (6 bases). Germline V gene sequence: CDR1 SGHDT, CDR2 YYEEEE. The CDR3 is 13 residues long. CDR3 amino acids: CASSLNGGDGQFF. The CDR3 bases are TGCGCCAGCAGCTTGAACGGGGGAGATGGGCAGTTCTTC.

V is TRBV7-3 and J is TRBJ2-2, with 7 bases lining up with TRBD2. From germline, CDR1 is SGHTA and CDR2 FQGTGA. CDR3 length: 14 amino acids. The junction had 2 bases not matched to a gene; V was cut back by 1 base and J by 6 bases. CDR3: CASSLSGSSGELFF. The CDR3, as DNA: TGTGCCAGCAGCTTAAGCGGGAGTTCCGGGGAGCTGTTTTTT.

The chain is built from TRBV9 and TRBJ1-5; D unclear. Deletions cut 7 bases from V and 4 bases from J, with 15 bases between. Germline V gene lookup returns CDR1 SGDLS and CDR2 YYNGEE. CDR3 length: 14 residues. Written as DNA, the CDR3 is TGTGCCAGCTCGGAAGGAGGGCTTAATCAGCCCCAGCATTTT. Translated, it gives CASSEGGLNQPQHF.

This clone was found a few times. The chain has TRBV7-3 and TRBJ2-1; 14 nucleotides align to TRBD2. Germline V gene lookup returns CDR1 SGHTA and CDR2 FQGTGA. After removal of 2 bases from V and 9 bases from J, the junction contained 6 bases not matched to a gene. The CDR3 is 16 amino acids. CDR3 nucleotide sequence: TGTGCCAGCAGCTTACAGACTAGCGGGGGGGCAGGTGAGCAGTTCTTC. Translating gives CASSLQTSGGAGEQFF.

There are a few counts of this clone. The chain recombines TRBV5-6 with TRBJ1-6; 8 nucleotides match TRBD1. V was clipped by 0 bases and J by 6 bases; unmatched bases: 2. The germline V gene encodes CDR1 SGHDT and CDR2 YYEEEE. This CDR3 has 15 amino acids. CDR3 in DNA: TGTGCCAGCAGCTTGGGGCAGGGGGCTAATTCACCCCTCCACTTT. It codes for CASSLGQGANSPLHF.

This clone was observed once. The chain carries TRBV5-1 and TRBJ2-3, with 14 bases that match TRBD2. Germline V gene sequence: CDR1 SGHRS, CDR2 YFSETQ. This CDR3 is 17 amino acids long. V gave up 3 bases and J gave up 3 bases; unmatched junction bases: 6. CDR3: CASSSGLAGGPTDTQYF. DNA for the CDR3: TGCGCCAGCAGCTCAGGACTAGCGGGGGGCCCGACAGATACGCAGTATTTT.

The chain is built from TRBV27 and TRBJ1-3; a weak D match, TRBD1 (6 bases). This CDR3 comprises 11 residues. Germline V gene data show CDR1 as MNHEY and CDR2 as SMNVEV (reference sequence). V lost 6 bases and J 8 bases, leaving 8 bases between the germline ends. The CDR3 protein is CASSRGDTIYF. In DNA form, the CDR3 reads TGTGCCAGCAGCAGGGGTGACACCATATATTTT.

This clone came up a few times. The chain uses TRBV5-5 and TRBJ1-3, with 8 positions matching TRBD1. This CDR3 region has 17 residues. Germline V CDR1 and CDR2: SGHKS, YYEKEE (reference sequence). The V segment lost 4 bases and the J segment 3 bases; nucleotides outside the gene matches: 12. Here the CDR3 reads CASSTGQGALIGNTIYF. CDR3 sequence (DNA): TGTGCCAGCAGCACGGGCCAGGGGGCGCTTATTGGAAACACCATATATTTT. Full variable domain (rest looked up from reference TRBV5-5 and TRBJ1-3): DAGVTQSPTHLIKTRGQQVTLRCSPISGHKSVSWYQQVLGQGPQFIFQYYEKEERGRGNFPDRFSARQFPNYSSELNVNALLLGDSALYLCASSTGQGALIGNTIYFGEGSWLTVV.

The table lists this clone with a few counts. The chain joins TRBV4-3 to TRBJ1-2; no clear D gene. V was cut by 4 bases and J by 4 bases, with 13 bases left in between. Germline-derived CDR1 and CDR2 are LGHNA and YSLEER. The CDR3 spans 14 residues. The CDR3 here is CASSPKPSTYGYTF. The CDR3, as DNA: TGCGCCAGCAGCCCTAAGCCGTCCACCTATGGCTACACCTTC.

The J gene is TRBJ2-5, the V gene TRBV30; 13 bases line up with TRBD2. Germline lookup yields CDR1 GTSNPN and CDR2 SVGIG (reference sequence). The V and J ends lost 3 bases and 4 bases, in that order; junction bases with no gene match: 11. The CDR3 consists of 17 residues. DNA for the CDR3: TGTGCCTGGAGCAGGACTAGCGGGAGCATCTACCGAGAGACCCAGTACTTC. It specifies CAWSRTSGSIYRETQYF.

J is TRBJ2-5 and V is TRBV4-1; 9 bases fit TRBD2. Germline values: CDR1 MGHRA, CDR2 YSYEKL. The V and J ends lost 6 bases and 4 bases, in that order; junction bases with no gene match: 18. The CDR3 is 18 residues long. CDR3 sequence reads: CASRVEAGVAGEGETQYF. The CDR3 coding sequence is TGCGCCAGCAGGGTGGAAGCTGGGGTAGCGGGAGAGGGAGAGACCCAGTACTTC.

The chain uses TRBV9 and TRBJ2-7, with TRBD1 matching over 7 bases. The germline CDR1 and CDR2 sequences are SGDLS and YYNGEE. The V and J ends lost 0 bases and 0 bases, in that order; junction bases with no gene match: 15. The CDR3 sequence is 19 residues long. The CDR3 loop is CASSVAPGKIRDSSYEQYF. The CDR3 DNA follows: TGTGCCAGCAGCGTAGCCCCGGGGAAAATCCGGGACAGCTCCTACGAGCAGTACTTC.

The genes are TRBV6-5 and TRBJ1-6; 7 bases align to TRBD1. Looked up from germline, CDR1 is MNHEY and CDR2 is SVGAGI. The CDR3 covers 15 residues. With V trimmed by 6 bases and J by 2 bases, 4 bases remained unmatched. The CDR3 DNA follows: TGTGCCAGCAGAACCACAGGGGCCTATAATTCACCCCTCCACTTT. It translates to CASRTTGAYNSPLHF.

The V call is TRBV21-1, the J call TRBJ2-3; the table's D call TRBD2 went unverified against the DNA. TRBV21-1 is listed as a pseudogene. There are 18 residues in the CDR3. As DNA, the CDR3 is TGTGCCAGCAGCAAAGCGGGGCGGGAGGGCCGGATCACAGATACGCAGTATTTT. This gives the protein CASSKAGREGRITDTQYF.

This chain connects TRBV7-6 to TRBJ1-5; 9 nucleotides match TRBD1. V lost 3 bases, J lost 5 bases, and 11 bases stayed unmatched. Per the germline V gene, CDR1 is SGHVS and CDR2 is FNYEAQ. There are 17 residues in the CDR3. The CDR3 protein is CASSFRETGGGDQPQHF. In DNA, the CDR3 is TGTGCCAGCAGCTTTAGGGAGACAGGGGGAGGTGATCAGCCCCAGCATTTT.

The chain combines TRBV7-3 with TRBJ2-2; D unresolved. Germline V gene data show CDR1 as SGHTA and CDR2 as FQGTGA. Trimming took 5 bases from V and 5 from J, leaving 6 bases between them. The CDR3 runs 12 residues. CDR3 loop: CASSPGTGELFF. The CDR3 bases are TGTGCCAGCAGCCCCGGGACCGGGGAGCTGTTTTTT. Using reference TRBV7-3 and TRBJ2-2 for the parts outside the CDR3, the full variable domain is GAGVSQTPSNKVTEKGKYVELRCDPISGHTALYWYRQSLGQGPEFLIYFQGTGAADDSGLPNDRFFAVRPEGSVSTLKIQRTERGDSAVYLCASSPGTGELFFGEGSRLTVL.

The V call is TRBV14, the J call TRBJ1-4, with 10 nucleotides matching TRBD1. J gave up 4 bases and V 4 bases, and 6 bases lay outside the gene matches. The germline V gene encodes CDR1 SGHDN and CDR2 FVKESK. The CDR3 consists of 16 residues. The CDR3, as DNA: TGTGCCAGCAGCCGCATGGACAGGGGGAATAATGAAAAACTGTTTTTT. It is translated as CASSRMDRGNNEKLFF.

This chain connects TRBV5-4 to TRBJ2-5, with 8 bases matching TRBD1. CDR3 size: 14 residues. V lost 3 bases and J lost 3; bases outside the gene matches: 4. The germline gives CDR1 SGHNT, CDR2 YYREEE (reference sequence). The CDR3 coding sequence is TGTGCCAGCAGCTCCCGGGACAGGAAAGAGACCCAGTACTTC. Translated: CASSSRDRKETQYF.

V and J are TRBV9 and TRBJ2-7; D is possibly TRBD2 (5 bases). The V end lost 4 bases, the J end lost 3 bases, and 17 bases lay between the germline ends. The CDR3 runs to 15 residues. The germline CDR1 and CDR2 sequences are SGDLS and YYNGEE. The CDR3 region is CASSRDNYGSYEQYF. The CDR3 DNA reads TGTGCCAGCAGCAGAGACAATTATGGGAGCTACGAGCAGTACTTC.

J is TRBJ2-2 and V is TRBV6-6; D may be TRBD2 (5 bases). Between the trimmed V and J ends, which lost 6 bases and 7 bases, there was a span of 15 bases. The CDR3 covers 14 residues. Germline CDR1 MNHNY, CDR2 SVGAGI (reference sequence). CDR3 amino acids: CASSWGSRGGELFF. The CDR3 DNA sequence: TGTGCCAGCAGCTGGGGTAGCCGGGGCGGGGAGCTGTTTTTT.

The genes are TRBV5-6 and TRBJ1-1, with D uncertain. The germline V and J ends were trimmed by 0 bases and 1 base, with 7 bases remaining between them. Per germline, CDR1 SGHDT and CDR2 YYEEEE. The CDR3 is 14 residues long. The CDR3 here is CASSLGAGNTEAFF. The CDR3 DNA sequence: TGTGCCAGCAGCTTGGGGGCCGGGAACACTGAAGCTTTCTTT.

This chain connects TRBV5-1 to TRBJ2-1; a possible D gene is TRBD2 (5 bases). V was trimmed by 2 bases and J by 0 bases, leaving 12 bases between them. CDR3 length: 16 residues. Germline V gene data show CDR1 as SGHRS and CDR2 as YFSETQ. The CDR3 reads CASSLAAKRSYNEQFF. The CDR3 DNA reads as TGCGCCAGCAGCTTAGCGGCCAAACGCTCCTACAATGAGCAGTTCTTC.

V gene TRBV6-5 combines with J gene TRBJ2-7; no clear D gene. The V gene lost 5 bases and the J gene lost 3 bases, with 11 bases spanning the gap. Germline loops: CDR1 MNHEY, CDR2 SVGAGI. The CDR3 is 13 residues long. The CDR3 DNA sequence: TGTGCCAGCAGTCCCAGACTCGGCTACGAGCAGTACTTC. As protein: CASSPRLGYEQYF.

The count of this clone is one. The chain has TRBV6-5 and TRBJ2-1, with 7 bases aligning to TRBD1. J gave up 2 bases and V 2 bases, and 0 bases lay outside the gene matches. The CDR3 totals 14 residues. The germline V gene encodes CDR1 MNHEY and CDR2 SVGAGI. The CDR3 nucleotides read TGTGCCAGCAGTTACAGGGGGCCCTACAATGAGCAGTTCTTC. Residues: CASSYRGPYNEQFF.